The 23 T cell receptor beta chains below come from one sample, sequenced in a study of PD-1 blockade in classical Hodgkin lymphoma. TCRdb's copy holds only in-frame clones and misses some; the assay was immunoSEQ multiplex PCR. The sample yields about 32,000 clones, around 85% seen once. The time point: cycle 4 day 1 (C4D1), after 6 weeks of nivolumab. Every one of the patients relapsed after autologous stem cell transplantation (brentuximab vedotin exposure was variable). Sequencing used peripheral blood mononuclear cells (PBMCs), obtained before the fourth cycle of nivolumab. The receptor source for this set is a human donor with classical Hodgkin lymphoma.

This chain joins TRBV18 and TRBJ1-1; a weak D match, TRBD1 (6 bases). CDR1 and CDR2 (germline): KGHSH, LQKENI. With 6 bases removed from V and 2 bases from J, the gap between germline ends came to 13 bases. This CDR3 comprises 14 residues. For the CDR3, the DNA is TGTGCCAGCTCGGTTAAACAGGGTAACACTGAAGCTTTCTTT. Translated: CASSVKQGNTEAFF.

J is TRBJ2-1 and V is TRBV4-2, with 7 bases aligning to TRBD2. This CDR3 is 18 amino acids long. Germline values: CDR1 LGHNA, CDR2 YNFKEQ. Trimming at V came to 0 bases and at J to 0 bases, leaving 8 bases not matched to a gene. Written as DNA, the CDR3 is TGTGCCAGCAGCCAAGATAGGCGGCTAGCGGACTCCTACAATGAGCAGTTCTTC. Translated, it gives CASSQDRRLADSYNEQFF.

The chain is built from TRBV7-9 and TRBJ1-2, with D uncertain. Germline loops: CDR1 SEHNR, CDR2 FQNEAQ (reference sequence). Trimming removed 4 bases at V and 2 bases at J, with 14 bases between. The CDR3 loop spans 15 amino acids. Here the CDR3 reads CASSYLDGENYGYTF. The CDR3 DNA reads TGTGCCAGCAGCTACCTTGACGGAGAGAACTATGGCTACACCTTC.

The rearrangement links TRBV9 to TRBJ2-2, with D uncertain. The CDR3 has 15 residues. Germline CDR1 is SGDLS and CDR2 is YYNGEE. V dropped 0 bases and J dropped 2 bases, with 8 bases sitting between them. The CDR3 reads CASSVGGGNTGELFF. The DNA of the CDR3 is TGTGCCAGCAGCGTAGGTGGTGGAAACACCGGGGAGCTGTTTTTT.

The CDR3 DNA reads TGTGCCAGCAGCAACTACAGGGGAAACAAGGAAAAACTGTTTTTT. This codes for CASSNYRGNKEKLFF. The chain links TRBV7-2 to TRBJ1-4; 7 positions match TRBD1. Unmatched junction bases numbered 11, after V lost 5 bases and J lost 8 bases. Germline CDR1 and CDR2: SGHTA and FQGNSA. The CDR3 runs 15 residues.

The genes are TRBV7-8 and TRBJ2-1, with 12 bases matching TRBD2. V dropped 8 bases and J dropped 7; count of bases not matched to a gene: 6. In germline, CDR1 is SGHVS, CDR2 FQNEAQ. The CDR3 length is 14 residues. CDR3 nucleotide sequence: TGTGCCAGCGCTCCACTAGCGGGAGGAAATGAGCAGTTCTTC. As protein: CASAPLAGGNEQFF.

This chain uses TRBV9 with TRBJ2-3; D possibly corresponds to TRBD2 (6 bases). The germline V gene encodes CDR1 SGDLS and CDR2 YYNGEE. The CDR3 has 16 amino acids. Trimming took 1 base from V and 3 from J, leaving 15 bases between them. In DNA, the CDR3 is TGTGCCAGCAGCGTAAATCTGGGAGGAGGGACAGATACGCAGTATTTT. This sequence encodes CASSVNLGGGTDTQYF.

This chain links TRBV11-3 with TRBJ2-1; 7 positions agree with TRBD2. The CDR3 sequence is 15 residues long. Per germline, CDR1 SGHNT and CDR2 YENEEA. V lost 7 bases to trimming and J lost 3 bases; unmatched junction nucleotides: 9. CDR3 in amino acids: CASILDPSGYNEQFF. CDR3 DNA sequence: TGTGCCAGCATCCTAGATCCTAGCGGCTACAATGAGCAGTTCTTC.

The chain employs TRBV7-9 and TRBJ2-1, with 9 bases lining up with TRBD2. Losses at the gene ends were 2 bases for V and 4 bases for J; bases not matched to a gene: 12. Germline CDR1 and CDR2: SEHNR and FQNEAQ (reference sequence). The CDR3 runs 18 residues. CDR3 coding DNA: TGTGCCAGCAGCTTACCCATCACTAGCGGGTCAGAATACAATGAGCAGTTCTTC. It codes for CASSLPITSGSEYNEQFF.

This clone was seen more than once but under ten times. The chain joins TRBV25-1 to TRBJ2-7; 7 bases map to TRBD1. The germline V gene encodes CDR1 MGHDK and CDR2 SYGVNS. This CDR3 is 14 amino acids long. V shed 2 bases and J 5 bases; nucleotides not matched to a gene: 6. In DNA, the CDR3 is TGTGCCAGCAGTGAAGGGACAGCCGGGGACGAGCAGTACTTC. This codes for CASSEGTAGDEQYF.

This clone was observed a single time. The genes are TRBV19 and TRBJ2-7; D not certain. V was trimmed by 6 bases and J by 0 bases, leaving 12 bases between them. CDR1 and CDR2 (germline): LNHDA, SQIVND (reference sequence). This CDR3 has 14 residues. The CDR3 here is CASRRQASSYEQYV. As DNA, the CDR3 is TGTGCCAGTAGACGGCAGGCGAGCTCCTACGAGCAGTACGTC.

The rearrangement links TRBV18 to TRBJ2-7; 8 positions agree with TRBD1. Looked up from germline, CDR1 is KGHSH and CDR2 is LQKENI. V dropped 5 bases and J dropped 2; count of bases not matched to a gene: 5. This CDR3 comprises 14 residues. CDR3 loop: CASSIRGQAYEQYF. CDR3 DNA sequence: TGTGCCAGCTCAATAAGGGGACAGGCCTACGAGCAGTACTTC.

The chain employs TRBV11-2 and TRBJ1-3; TRBD1 matches 8 bases. This CDR3 spans 17 amino acids. CDR1 is SGHAT, CDR2 FQNNGV, per germline. Trimming at V came to 6 bases and at J to 0 bases, leaving 10 bases not matched to a gene. The CDR3 here is CASRSPGTGPSGNTIYF. In DNA, the CDR3 is TGTGCCAGCAGATCACCCGGGACAGGCCCCTCTGGAAACACCATATATTTT.

This rearrangement joins TRBV2 to TRBJ2-7; 9 bases fit TRBD2. Germline lookup yields CDR1 SNHLY and CDR2 FYNNEI. The ends lost 7 bases at V and 4 bases at J; junction bases unmatched: 11. The CDR3 runs 15 residues. The CDR3 loop reads CASMPGASGVYEQYF. CDR3 coding DNA: TGTGCCAGCATGCCTGGGGCTAGCGGGGTTTACGAGCAGTACTTC.

CDR3 nucleotides: TGCAGCGGCGAATCGGGACCCTCCGGCCGGCAGTTCTTC. This gives the protein CSGESGPSGRQFF. The rearrangement links TRBV29-1 to TRBJ2-1; D might be TRBD1 or TRBD2, each matching 5 bases. The CDR3 has 13 amino acids. Germline V gene data show CDR1 as SQVTM and CDR2 as ANQGSEA. V was cut by 7 bases and J by 12 bases, with 22 bases left in between.

This chain joins TRBV5-4 and TRBJ2-7, with TRBD1 as a possible D gene (7 bases). CDR3 length: 14 amino acids. V was clipped by 0 bases and J by 3 bases, with 10 bases between them. Germline V gene data show CDR1 as SGHNT and CDR2 as YYREEE (reference sequence). The CDR3 DNA is TGTGCCAGCAGCTTGGATCAGGGGGGCTACGAGCAGTACTTC. Translated: CASSLDQGGYEQYF.

The rearrangement links TRBV9 to TRBJ2-6; D is unresolved. Trimming pared 0 bases from V and 0 bases from J, leaving 4 bases between. This CDR3 is built from 15 residues. Germline V gives CDR1 SGDLS, CDR2 YYNGEE. The CDR3 DNA reads TGTGCCAGCAGCGTAGGCTTCTCTGGGGCCAACGTCCTGACTTTC. This sequence encodes CASSVGFSGANVLTF.

There are a few counts of this clone. This chain uses TRBV28 with TRBJ1-1; D gene ambiguous. The length of the CDR3 is 13 residues. The germline gives CDR1 MDHEN, CDR2 SYDVKM. V lost 8 bases, J lost 5 bases, and 15 bases lay in between. The CDR3 sequence is CASVLPGYTEAFF. CDR3 coding DNA: TGTGCCAGCGTACTCCCGGGGTATACTGAAGCTTTCTTT.

The V call is TRBV7-9, the J call TRBJ1-1, with unresolved D. V was cut by 5 bases and J by 10 bases, with 14 bases left in between. CDR3 length: 12 amino acids. Germline lookup yields CDR1 SEHNR and CDR2 FQNEAQ (reference sequence). CDR3 region: CASSPPDPGAFF. The CDR3, as DNA: TGTGCCAGCAGCCCACCGGACCCGGGAGCTTTCTTT.

The chain recombines TRBV29-1 with TRBJ1-1; no clear D gene. Germline CDR1 SQVTM, CDR2 ANQGSEA. The CDR3 runs to 12 residues. Trimming removed 7 bases at V and 0 bases at J, with 9 bases between. For the CDR3, the DNA is TGCAGCGCCCTGGATTTGAACACTGAAGCTTTCTTT. Amino acids: CSALDLNTEAFF.

The CDR3 bases are TGTGCCAGCAGGGACAGGGCGGCTTCACCCCTCCACTTT. Its protein is CASRDRAASPLHF. The genes are TRBV5-6 and TRBJ1-6; 8 bases map to TRBD1. This CDR3 has 13 amino acids. In germline, CDR1 is SGHDT, CDR2 YYEEEE. Trimming at V came to 5 bases and at J to 9 bases, leaving 4 bases not matched to a gene.

CDR3 sequence: CASTGSGQSQETQYF. The CDR3 DNA reads as TGTGCCAGCACGGGTTCGGGACAGAGTCAAGAGACCCAGTACTTC. This chain links TRBV2 with TRBJ2-5; 7 bases are shared with TRBD1. CDR1 is SNHLY and CDR2 is FYNNEI in the germline V gene. The CDR3 consists of 15 residues. V gave up 7 bases and J gave up 2 bases; unmatched junction bases: 10.

This rearrangement joins TRBV7-9 to TRBJ1-4; D unclear. This CDR3 is 15 amino acids long. Between the trimmed V and J ends, which lost 1 base and 4 bases, there was a span of 10 bases. CDR1 SEHNR and CDR2 FQNEAQ come from the germline V gene (reference sequence). CDR3 nucleotide sequence: TGTGCCAGCAGCTTAGGAGGCCGGCATAATGAAAAACTGTTTTTT. This translates into CASSLGGRHNEKLFF.